There are a few counts of the clone carrying this T cell receptor beta chain. The data originate from a study of blood T cell repertoires in COVID-19. The V end lost 1 base, the J end lost 1 base, and 5 bases lay between the germline ends. The germline CDR1 and CDR2 sequences are SGHRS and YFSETQ. The CDR3 totals 13 residues. The method was immunoSEQ multiplex PCR; TCRdb's version includes in-frame clones alone and lacks a portion of them. The sample has fewer than 350,000 clones, around nine tenths seen once. Sequenced input: peripheral blood. This rearrangement joins TRBV5-1 to TRBJ1-1; no reliable D call. The clonotype comes from a man aged 35 to 55 with active or convalescent COVID-19. The CDR3 DNA sequence: TGCGCCAGCAGCTTGCACGGGAACACTGAAGCTTTCTTT. Residues: CASSLHGNTEAFF. Drawing the rest from reference TRBV5-1 and TRBJ1-1, the complete variable domain is KAGVTQTPRYLIKTRGQQVTLSCSPISGHRSVSWYQQTPGQGLQFLFEYFSETQRNKGNFPGRFSGRQFSNSRSEMNVSTLELGDSALYLCASSLHGNTEAFFGQGTRLTVV.